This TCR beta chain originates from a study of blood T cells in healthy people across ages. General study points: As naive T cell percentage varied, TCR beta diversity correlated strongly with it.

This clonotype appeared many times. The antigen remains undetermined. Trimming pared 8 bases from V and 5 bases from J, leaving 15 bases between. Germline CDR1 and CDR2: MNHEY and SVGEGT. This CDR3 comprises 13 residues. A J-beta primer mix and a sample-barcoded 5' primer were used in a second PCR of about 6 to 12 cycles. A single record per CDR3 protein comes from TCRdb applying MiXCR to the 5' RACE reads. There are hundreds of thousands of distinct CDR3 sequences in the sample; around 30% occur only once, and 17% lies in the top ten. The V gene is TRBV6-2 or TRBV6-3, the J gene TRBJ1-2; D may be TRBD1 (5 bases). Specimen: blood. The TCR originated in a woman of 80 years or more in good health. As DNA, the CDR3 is TGTGCCAGCGGCTCAGGGAGGGAGTATGGCTACACCTTC. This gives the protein CASGSGREYGYTF.